This TCR beta chain emerged from a study of blood T cell repertoires in COVID-19. This CDR3 is built from 11 residues. The germline V gene encodes CDR1 DFQATT and CDR2 SNEGSKA (reference sequence). Under the authors' procedure: Estimates of nucleated cell counts were drawn from the amplification of reference gene primers. Data came from immunoSEQ multiplex PCR; TCRdb stores just in-frame clones and leaves some out. V and J calls and clone size are copied from that table; D and trimming were computed from the DNA. The table shows about 75,000 clones, with roughly 90% occurring only once. This clone was observed a single time. The junction differs from germline at one of its ends, possibly a read error.

Sequenced sample: peripheral blood. The TCR originated in a human donor in a cohort sampled during active COVID-19. J is TRBJ1-4 and V is TRBV20-1, with D possibly being TRBD1 (5 bases). The CDR3 sequence is CSARVTGTGVF. In DNA, the CDR3 is TGCAGTGCTAGAGTCACCGGGACGGGGGTTTTT.